The sample holds a few counts of the clone carrying this T cell receptor beta chain. The antigen is unknown. From germline, CDR1 is MDHEN and CDR2 SYDVKM. The length of the CDR3 is 15 residues. The ends lost 2 bases at V and 5 bases at J; junction bases unmatched: 7. A sample-barcoded 5' primer and a J-beta primer mix were used in a second PCR of about 6 to 12 cycles. From the 5' RACE reads, TCRdb called clonotypes with MiXCR, one entry per CDR3 protein. The table has roughly 500,000 distinct CDR3 sequences, 24% seen once. These data originate in a study of blood T cells in healthy people across ages. Study conclusions and caveats: There was no known CMV status for donors, so expanded clonotype changes were possibly confounded. It was held that the diversity estimates obtained from one million T cells were underestimates.

These same data were also listed under a study on T cells of mothers and their children. That source reports: The output of TCR recombination is shaped by thymic selection similarly in related and unrelated pairs. Nobody spotted any persistent microchimeric T cell clones.

Source material: blood. This chain connects TRBV28 to TRBJ2-5; 8 nucleotides agree with TRBD2. The source is a boy aged 5-17 years in good health. The CDR3 region has the DNA TGTGCCAGCAGTTTAACCGGGACTAGATCGGAGACCCAGTACTTC. It translates to CASSLTGTRSETQYF.